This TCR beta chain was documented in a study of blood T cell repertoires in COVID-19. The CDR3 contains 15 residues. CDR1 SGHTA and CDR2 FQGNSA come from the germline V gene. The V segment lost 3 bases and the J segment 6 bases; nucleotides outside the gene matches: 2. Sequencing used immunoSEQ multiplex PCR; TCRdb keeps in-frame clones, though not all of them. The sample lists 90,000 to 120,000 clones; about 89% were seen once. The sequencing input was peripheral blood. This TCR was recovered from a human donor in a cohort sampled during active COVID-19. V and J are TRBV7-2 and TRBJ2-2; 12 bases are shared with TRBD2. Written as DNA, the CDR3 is TGTGCCAGCAGCTTGACTAGCGGGAGTTCCGGGGAGCTGTTTTTT. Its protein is CASSLTSGSSGELFF.